Below are 30 T cell receptor beta chains sequenced from a single sample in a study of blood T cell repertoires in COVID-19. Sequencing used immunoSEQ multiplex PCR; TCRdb keeps in-frame clones, though not all of them. The sample has about 180,000 clones; almost 80% are singletons. Sample: peripheral blood. All receptors derive from an older woman with acute or convalescent COVID-19.

At least ten counts were recorded for this clone. The rearrangement uses TRBV4-1 and TRBJ1-6; TRBD1 aligns across 9 bases. The CDR3 runs to 17 residues. Germline CDR1 is MGHRA and CDR2 is YSYEKL. Trimming took 2 bases from V and 6 from J; bases not matched to a gene: 8. CDR3 nucleotide sequence: TGCGCCAGCAGCCAACTAGGTGGGACAGGGCGTAATTCACCCCTCCACTTT. It specifies CASSQLGGTGRNSPLHF.

The sample holds one count of this clone. The rearrangement uses TRBV18 and TRBJ1-4, with D perhaps TRBD1 (6 bases). This CDR3 region has 14 residues. V lost 6 bases and J lost 8, with 16 bases in between. CDR1 and CDR2 (germline): KGHSH, LQKENI. The DNA for the CDR3 is TGTGCCAGCTCCCCTGAGGGGGTTCGGGAAAAACTGTTTTTT. As protein: CASSPEGVREKLFF. The full variable domain, rest sourced from reference TRBV18 and TRBJ1-4, is NAGVMQNPRHLVRRRGQEARLRCSPMKGHSHVYWYRQLPEEGLKFMVYLQKENIIDESGMPKERFSAEFPKEGPSILRIQQVVRGDSAAYFCASSPEGVREKLFFGSGTQLSVL.

The chain combines TRBV29-1 with TRBJ2-5; TRBD2 aligns across 12 bases. Losses at the gene ends were 0 bases for V and 5 bases for J; bases not matched to a gene: 7. Germline V gene sequence: CDR1 SQVTM, CDR2 ANQGSEA. The CDR3 extends over 16 amino acids. The CDR3 spells CSVEELAGGPIETQYF. The CDR3 coding sequence is TGCAGCGTTGAAGAGCTAGCGGGAGGGCCTATTGAGACCCAGTACTTC.

This rearrangement joins TRBV10-2 to TRBJ1-2; 7 nucleotides line up with TRBD1. V shed 6 bases and J 0 bases; nucleotides not matched to a gene: 4. The germline gives CDR1 WSHSY, CDR2 SAAADI. The CDR3 has 14 residues. CDR3 coding DNA: TGCGCCAGCAGGGGGCAGGGGGCTAACTATGGCTACACCTTC. Amino acid sequence: CASRGQGANYGYTF.

The chain has TRBV19 and TRBJ2-3, with 8 bases identical to TRBD2. CDR1 and CDR2 from the germline V gene are LNHDA and SQIVND (reference sequence). CDR3 length equals 14 residues. J lost 4 bases, V lost 9 bases, and 9 bases had no gene match. The CDR3 sequence is CASSAGVGADTQYF. Written as DNA, the CDR3 is TGTGCCAGCTCAGCGGGAGTCGGCGCAGATACGCAGTATTTT.

This chain uses TRBV4-1 with TRBJ2-3; D is ambiguous. V was shortened by 1 base and J by 8 bases, with 7 bases between the two germline ends. Germline loops: CDR1 MGHRA, CDR2 YSYEKL. The CDR3 covers 12 residues. The CDR3 sequence: CASSQVRGTQYF. CDR3 coding DNA: TGCGCCAGCAGCCAAGTCAGAGGTACGCAGTATTTT.

The J gene is TRBJ1-2, the V gene TRBV2; D might be TRBD1 (5 bases). V lost 1 base and J lost 3, with 12 bases in between. Germline lookup yields CDR1 SNHLY and CDR2 FYNNEI. This CDR3 spans 15 amino acids. The CDR3 loop is CASSEGGRAYYGYTF. In nucleotides, the CDR3 is TGTGCCAGCAGTGAAGGTGGCAGGGCGTACTATGGCTACACCTTC.

This chain connects TRBV7-9 to TRBJ2-7; 7 bases agree with TRBD2. V trimming: 5 bases; J trimming: 0 bases; junction bases outside the gene matches: 4. Per germline, CDR1 SEHNR and CDR2 FQNEAQ (reference sequence). CDR3 length equals 14 residues. The CDR3 protein is CASSRGDSSYEQYF. CDR3 nucleotide sequence: TGTGCCAGCAGCCGGGGGGATAGCTCCTACGAGCAGTACTTC.

V gene TRBV5-1 combines with J gene TRBJ1-1; tentative D call: TRBD1 (6 bases). The CDR3 sequence is 15 residues long. Looked up from germline, CDR1 is SGHRS and CDR2 is YFSETQ. The V end lost 6 bases, the J end lost 4 bases, and 19 bases lay between the germline ends. CDR3 sequence: CASTRNRGGVTEAFF. In DNA, the CDR3 is TGCGCCAGCACTCGGAATAGGGGGGGAGTCACTGAAGCTTTCTTT. Using reference TRBV5-1 and TRBJ1-1 for the parts outside the CDR3, the full variable domain is KAGVTQTPRYLIKTRGQQVTLSCSPISGHRSVSWYQQTPGQGLQFLFEYFSETQRNKGNFPGRFSGRQFSNSRSEMNVSTLELGDSALYLCASTRNRGGVTEAFFGQGTRLTVV.

The V call is TRBV5-1, the J call TRBJ1-1, with D maybe TRBD1 (5 bases). The germline V and J ends were trimmed by 0 bases and 1 base, with 7 bases remaining between them. Germline V gene lookup returns CDR1 SGHRS and CDR2 YFSETQ. The CDR3 contains 14 residues. CDR3 loop: CASSLAGWNTEAFF. CDR3 nucleotides: TGCGCCAGCAGCTTGGCAGGGTGGAACACTGAAGCTTTCTTT.

The rearrangement joins TRBV20-1 to TRBJ1-5; no reliable D call. This CDR3 is built from 10 residues. With 5 bases removed from V and 4 bases from J, the gap between germline ends came to 3 bases. CDR1 DFQATT and CDR2 SNEGSKA come from the germline V gene (reference sequence). The CDR3 sequence is CSAHNQPQHF. In nucleotides, the CDR3 is TGCAGTGCTCATAATCAGCCCCAGCATTTT.

The V and J genes are TRBV29-1 and TRBJ2-1, with D unresolved. With 2 bases removed from V and 6 bases from J, the gap between germline ends came to 11 bases. Germline values: CDR1 SQVTM, CDR2 ANQGSEA. The CDR3 loop spans 13 amino acids. CDR3 in DNA: TGCAGCGTTGAAAATTACAGATCCAATGAGCAGTTCTTC. This sequence encodes CSVENYRSNEQFF.

The V and J genes are TRBV29-1 and TRBJ2-1, with 11 positions matching TRBD2. There are 18 residues in the CDR3. Germline V lookup: CDR1 SQVTM, CDR2 ANQGSEA. Unmatched junction bases numbered 13, after V lost 5 bases and J lost 1 base. The CDR3: CSVTPPVAGGLSYNEQFF. DNA for the CDR3: TGCAGCGTTACACCTCCCGTAGCGGGAGGGCTATCCTACAATGAGCAGTTCTTC.

The chain is built from TRBV24-1 and TRBJ2-1; tentatively, D is TRBD2 (5 bases). The germline V gene has CDR1 KGHDR and CDR2 SFDVKD. This CDR3 has 14 amino acids. Trimming left V 5 bases short and J 6 bases short, with 13 bases between. The CDR3 here is CATSAGSPLNEQFF. The DNA for the CDR3 is TGTGCCACCAGTGCGGGGAGCCCTCTCAATGAGCAGTTCTTC.

This rearrangement joins TRBV11-2 to TRBJ1-3, with D perhaps TRBD1 (5 bases). Germline-derived CDR1 and CDR2 are SGHAT and FQNNGV. V was clipped by 1 base and J by 4 bases, with 5 bases between them. This CDR3 is built from 13 residues. In DNA form, the CDR3 reads TGTGCCAGCAGCTTAGGACAGGGAAACACCATATATTTT. It specifies CASSLGQGNTIYF. Full variable domain (remainder filled in from reference TRBV11-2 and TRBJ1-3): EAGVAQSPRYKIIEKRQSVAFWCNPISGHATLYWYQQILGQGPKLLIQFQNNGVVDDSQLPKDRFSAERLKGVDSTLKIQPAKLEDSAVYLCASSLGQGNTIYFGEGSWLTVV.

The genes are TRBV3-1 (or the pseudogene TRBV3-2) and TRBJ1-6; 7 bases agree with TRBD1. The V gene end was trimmed by 4 bases and the J gene end by 8 bases; junction bases not matched to a gene: 8. This CDR3 is 15 amino acids long. From germline, CDR1 is LGHDT and CDR2 YNNKEL (reference sequence). Here the CDR3 reads CASSLRDSVHSPLHF. CDR3 sequence (DNA): TGTGCCAGCAGCCTCCGGGACAGCGTTCATTCACCCCTCCACTTT.

This clone was seen only once. The chain joins TRBV19 to TRBJ2-3, with 11 bases aligning to TRBD2. CDR1 is LNHDA, CDR2 SQIVND, per germline (reference sequence). With 3 bases clipped from V and 4 bases from J, the junction kept 12 bases outside the gene matches. This CDR3 is built from 18 residues. The CDR3 spells CASSIRNLAGGQADTQYF. The CDR3 nucleotides are TGTGCCAGTAGTATTCGGAACCTAGCGGGAGGCCAAGCAGATACGCAGTATTTT.

This clone was seen more than once but under ten times. The gene calls are TRBV30 and TRBJ2-7, with D possibly TRBD2 on 7 matching bases. This CDR3 has 14 residues. With 1 base removed from V and 9 bases from J, the gap between germline ends came to 19 bases. Germline loops: CDR1 GTSNPN, CDR2 SVGIG (reference sequence). As DNA, the CDR3 is TGTGCCTGGAGTGCCCCGAGGGGGGGCCTAAGGCAGTACTTC. Residues: CAWSAPRGGLRQYF.

J is TRBJ1-1 and V is TRBV5-1, with 7 bases lining up with TRBD1. Germline trimming cut 4 bases from V and 0 bases from J; bases unmatched to any gene: 9. CDR3 length equals 16 residues. Looked up from germline, CDR1 is SGHRS and CDR2 is YFSETQ. The CDR3 bases are TGCGCCAGCAGCGCGAGGACAGGCGTCATGAACACTGAAGCTTTCTTT. Its translation: CASSARTGVMNTEAFF.

The chain links TRBV2 to TRBJ1-6; tentative D call: TRBD1 (6 bases). This CDR3 is 15 amino acids long. In germline, CDR1 is SNHLY, CDR2 FYNNEI. Deletions cut 6 bases from V and 5 bases from J, with 14 bases between. The DNA for the CDR3 is TGTGCCAGCAGGCAACAGGGCGTCAATAATTCACCCCTCCACTTT. This translates into CASRQQGVNNSPLHF.

The V call is TRBV4-1, the J call TRBJ1-3, with 8 bases lining up with TRBD1. Germline CDR1 and CDR2: MGHRA and YSYEKL. This CDR3 spans 17 amino acids. V lost 1 base, J lost 3 bases, and 8 bases stayed unmatched. CDR3 loop: CASSQGIGQGVGNTIYF. In nucleotides, the CDR3 is TGCGCCAGCAGCCAAGGAATAGGACAGGGAGTTGGAAACACCATATATTTT.

The J gene is TRBJ1-5, the V gene TRBV11-2; 8 bases line up with TRBD1. This CDR3 comprises 13 residues. Unmatched junction bases numbered 3, after V lost 5 bases and J lost 6 bases. Germline loops: CDR1 SGHAT, CDR2 FQNNGV. The CDR3 reads CASSLDRAQPQHF. The CDR3 DNA reads TGTGCCAGCAGCCTGGACAGGGCTCAGCCCCAGCATTTT.

CDR3 sequence (DNA): TGTGCCAGCAGCCCCTTGCAGGGAACGGGTGGCTACACCTTC. Protein product: CASSPLQGTGGYTF. The chain is built from TRBV3-1 (or the pseudogene TRBV3-2) and TRBJ1-2; D is possibly TRBD1 (5 bases). V was pared by 4 bases and J by 7 bases, with 16 bases between. Per germline, CDR1 LGHDT and CDR2 YNNKEL (reference sequence). CDR3 length: 14 residues.

The V call is TRBV19, the J call TRBJ1-6; D is unresolved. Trimming shortened V by 1 base and J by 4 bases, and 11 bases separated the two germline ends. The CDR3 extends over 16 amino acids. The germline V gene has CDR1 LNHDA and CDR2 SQIVND (reference sequence). The DNA for the CDR3 is TGTGCCAGTAGTATAGGGGCGCCCGGTTATAATTCACCCCTCCACTTT. Translation: CASSIGAPGYNSPLHF.

V usage is TRBV2 and J usage is TRBJ1-2; no clear D gene. Germline V gives CDR1 SNHLY, CDR2 FYNNEI. The CDR3 has 12 amino acids. Trimming removed 10 bases from V and 2 bases from J, with 11 bases in between. The CDR3 bases are TGTGCCACCCAGTATTTAAACTATGGCTACACCTTC. As protein: CATQYLNYGYTF.

The V and J genes are TRBV30 and TRBJ2-5; 10 bases are a match to TRBD2. The CDR3 runs to 16 residues. Losses at the gene ends were 2 bases for V and 1 base for J; bases not matched to a gene: 7. The V gene's germline CDR1 is GTSNPN and CDR2 SVGIG (reference sequence). In nucleotides, the CDR3 is TGTGCCTGGAGTCGGCTAGCGGGAGTTATCCAAGAGACCCAGTACTTC. Encoded protein: CAWSRLAGVIQETQYF. Filled out from reference TRBV30 and TRBJ2-5, the complete variable domain reads SQTIHQWPATLVQPVGSPLSLECTVEGTSNPNLYWYRQAAGRGLQLLFYSVGIGQISSEVPQNLSASRPQDRQFILSSKKLLLSDSGFYLCAWSRLAGVIQETQYFGPGTRLLVL.

The genes are TRBV4-1 and TRBJ1-1, with D perhaps TRBD1 (5 bases). This CDR3 spans 15 amino acids. Trimming left V 0 bases short and J 1 base short, with 9 bases between. The germline gives CDR1 MGHRA, CDR2 YSYEKL. The CDR3 nucleotides read TGCGCCAGCAGCCAAGACTTCAGGGCGAACACTGAAGCTTTCTTT. Its translation is CASSQDFRANTEAFF.

The V and J genes are TRBV2 and TRBJ2-1; possibly TRBD1 for D (5 bases). V was shortened by 6 bases and J by 9 bases, with 15 bases between the two germline ends. Germline CDR1 and CDR2: SNHLY and FYNNEI. CDR3 length: 13 amino acids. The CDR3 DNA reads TGTGCCAGCAGCCCCAGGGCTCAGGGTGAGCAGTTCTTC. Protein: CASSPRAQGEQFF. The full variable domain, completed using reference TRBV2 and TRBJ2-1, is EPEVTQTPSHQVTQMGQEVILRCVPISNHLYFYWYRQILGQKVEFLVSFYNNEISEKSEIFDDQFSVERPDGSNFTLKIRSTKLEDSAMYFCASSPRAQGEQFFGPGTRLTVL.

The rearrangement links TRBV27 to TRBJ1-1; 7 nucleotides match TRBD1. V was clipped by 3 bases and J by 6 bases; unmatched bases: 7. The length of the CDR3 is 14 residues. Germline loops: CDR1 MNHEY, CDR2 SMNVEV (reference sequence). The CDR3 nucleotides are TGTGCCAGCAGTTTCGGGGCAGGGGGGTCTGAAGCTTTCTTT. Its protein product is CASSFGAGGSEAFF.

A single count supports this clone. The chain recombines TRBV7-3 with TRBJ1-1; D is ambiguous. CDR1 SGHTA and CDR2 FQGTGA come from the germline V gene. The V and J ends lost 6 bases and 1 base respectively, with 9 bases between them. This CDR3 is 13 amino acids long. The CDR3 here is CASRLQKNTEAFF. As DNA, the CDR3 is TGTGCCAGCAGATTACAGAAGAACACTGAAGCTTTCTTT.